The 21 T cell receptor beta chains listed next were all sequenced from one sample in a study of blood T cell repertoires in COVID-19. The table came from immunoSEQ multiplex PCR; TCRdb's copy has only in-frame clones and leaves some out. Of under 500,000 clones listed, approximately 90% were seen once; the top ten hold almost 2%. Sequences were obtained from PBMCs or T cells enriched from blood (not recorded which). The source is a young woman with acute COVID-19.

The genes are TRBV7-9 and TRBJ1-2; unclear D gene. The CDR3 spans 11 residues. V dropped 2 bases and J dropped 6 bases, with 4 bases sitting between them. CDR1 and CDR2 from the germline V gene are SEHNR and FQNEAQ (reference sequence). This chain's CDR3 is CASSLYDGYTF. The CDR3 nucleotides are TGTGCCAGCAGCTTATATGATGGCTACACCTTC.

The chain combines TRBV7-8 with TRBJ2-2; the D is unclear. There are 16 residues in the CDR3. Germline values: CDR1 SGHVS, CDR2 FQNEAQ. V lost 1 base to trimming and J lost 0 bases, with 9 bases between them. The CDR3 DNA is TGTGCCAGCAGCTTAGAAGAGGTAGCGAACACCGGGGAGCTGTTTTTT. Protein: CASSLEEVANTGELFF.

The rearrangement links TRBV19 to TRBJ2-7, with 7 bases fitting TRBD1. The CDR3 is 12 amino acids. J gave up 6 bases and V 8 bases, and 7 bases lay outside the gene matches. Per the germline V gene, CDR1 is LNHDA and CDR2 is SQIVND (reference sequence). The CDR3 DNA reads as TGTGCCAGTGGGACAGCTAGGGGCGAGCAGTACTTC. Protein sequence: CASGTARGEQYF. Drawing the rest from reference TRBV19 and TRBJ2-7, the complete variable domain is DGGITQSPKYLFRKEGQNVTLSCEQNLNHDAMYWYRQDPGQGLRLIYYSQIVNDFQKGDIAEGYSVSREKKESFPLTVTSAQKNPTAFYLCASGTARGEQYFGPGTRLTVT.

The chain uses TRBV9 and TRBJ1-4; TRBD1 matches at 7 bases. Germline V lookup: CDR1 SGDLS, CDR2 YYNGEE. The length of the CDR3 is 16 residues. Germline trimming cut 2 bases from V and 4 bases from J; bases unmatched to any gene: 8. CDR3 amino acids: CASSVHGGGNNEKLFF. In DNA, the CDR3 is TGTGCCAGCAGCGTCCATGGAGGGGGCAATAATGAAAAACTGTTTTTT. Looking up the rest from reference TRBV9 and TRBJ1-4 gives the full variable domain: DSGVTQTPKHLITATGQRVTLRCSPRSGDLSVYWYQQSLDQGLQFLIQYYNGEERAKGNILERFSAQQFPDLHSELNLSSLELGDSALYFCASSVHGGGNNEKLFFGSGTQLSVL.

This clone has a single count. The chain uses TRBV12-3 or TRBV12-4 and TRBJ2-1, with D possibly matching TRBD1 (5 bases). The CDR3 loop spans 13 amino acids. V was pared by 6 bases and J by 5 bases, with 11 bases between. The CDR3 protein is CASSRTGDNEQFF. CDR3 DNA: TGTGCCAGCAGCCGAACAGGAGACAATGAGCAGTTCTTC.

The chain recombines TRBV11-2 with TRBJ2-7, with TRBD2 matching 8 bases. This CDR3 region has 16 residues. The junction had 10 bases not matched to a gene; V was cut back by 5 bases and J by 1 base. CDR1 and CDR2 (germline): SGHAT, FQNNGV. The DNA for the CDR3 is TGTGCCAGCAGCCCCCAGGGTAGCGGGAAGTCCTACGAGCAGTACTTC. Its translation is CASSPQGSGKSYEQYF.

The chain is built from TRBV7-9 and TRBJ1-1, with TRBD1 identical over 7 bases. CDR3 length equals 13 residues. After removal of 4 bases from V and 4 bases from J, the junction contained 3 bases not matched to a gene. Per the germline V gene, CDR1 is SEHNR and CDR2 is FQNEAQ (reference sequence). CDR3 protein: CASSYPGGTEAFF. The CDR3 DNA reads as TGTGCCAGCAGCTATCCAGGGGGCACTGAAGCTTTCTTT. The full variable domain, its missing parts supplied by reference TRBV7-9 and TRBJ1-1, is DTGVSQNPRHKITKRGQNVTFRCDPISEHNRLYWYRQTLGQGPEFLTYFQNEAQLEKSRLLSDRFSAERPKGSFSTLEIQRTEQGDSAMYLCASSYPGGTEAFFGQGTRLTVV.

J is TRBJ2-2 and V is TRBV6-5; tentatively, D is TRBD2 (5 bases). The length of the CDR3 is 15 residues. V was trimmed by 2 bases and J by 0 bases, leaving 7 bases between them. From germline, CDR1 is MNHEY and CDR2 SVGAGI. DNA for the CDR3: TGTGCCAGCAGTTACGCGGGTTCGAACACCGGGGAGCTGTTTTTT. This translates into CASSYAGSNTGELFF.

This clone appeared once. The gene calls are TRBV5-6 and TRBJ1-5; D possibly corresponds to TRBD1 (5 bases). The ends were cut back, 1 base at V and 1 base at J, with 12 bases in the middle. Germline CDR1 is SGHDT and CDR2 is YYEEEE. There are 16 residues in the CDR3. The CDR3 DNA reads TGTGCCAGCAGCTTGACAGGTTCCATCAGCAATCAGCCCCAGCATTTT. Its protein product is CASSLTGSISNQPQHF.

The J gene is TRBJ1-1, the V gene TRBV10-2; possibly TRBD1 for D (5 bases). Germline V lookup: CDR1 WSHSY, CDR2 SAAADI. V was pared by 7 bases and J by 1 base, with 13 bases between. CDR3 length equals 14 residues. The CDR3 sequence: CASTQGGRNTEAFF. The CDR3 nucleotides are TGCGCCAGCACCCAGGGAGGAAGGAACACTGAAGCTTTCTTT.

The chain employs TRBV7-9 and TRBJ1-1, with D possibly matching TRBD1 (6 bases). This CDR3 is 16 amino acids long. CDR1 is SEHNR and CDR2 is FQNEAQ in the germline V gene (reference sequence). V was shortened by 6 bases and J by 0 bases, with 17 bases between the two germline ends. CDR3 residues: CASREGPQGLNTEAFF. In DNA, the CDR3 is TGTGCCAGCAGAGAAGGACCCCAGGGGCTGAACACTGAAGCTTTCTTT. Using reference TRBV7-9 and TRBJ1-1 for the parts outside the CDR3, the full variable domain is DTGVSQNPRHKITKRGQNVTFRCDPISEHNRLYWYRQTLGQGPEFLTYFQNEAQLEKSRLLSDRFSAERPKGSFSTLEIQRTEQGDSAMYLCASREGPQGLNTEAFFGQGTRLTVV.

The chain links TRBV2 to TRBJ1-3, with a weak D call TRBD1 (5 bases). This CDR3 has 14 residues. V lost 7 bases, J lost 0 bases, and 10 bases lay in between. Germline CDR1 and CDR2: SNHLY and FYNNEI. The DNA for the CDR3 is TGTGCCAGCACGCTGACAGTCTCTGGAAACACCATATATTTT. It encodes CASTLTVSGNTIYF.

The V and J genes are TRBV7-2 and TRBJ1-4, with D unclear. The germline V and J ends were trimmed by 2 bases and 2 bases, with 9 bases remaining between them. The CDR3 is 15 residues long. Per germline, CDR1 SGHTA and CDR2 FQGNSA. The CDR3 DNA sequence: TGTGCCAGCAGCTTAAGCGGCCCCACTAATGAAAAACTGTTTTTT. Protein product: CASSLSGPTNEKLFF.

The rearrangement links TRBV9 to TRBJ2-3; D may be TRBD2 (5 bases). V lost 4 bases and J 6 bases, leaving 12 bases between the germline ends. CDR1 and CDR2 from the germline V gene are SGDLS and YYNGEE. The CDR3 loop spans 13 amino acids. The CDR3 spells CASSPPAGDTQYF. As DNA, the CDR3 is TGTGCCAGCAGCCCCCCGGCGGGTGATACGCAGTATTTT.

V and J are TRBV18 and TRBJ1-4, with TRBD1 matching 8 bases. This CDR3 contains 14 residues. Germline V lookup: CDR1 KGHSH, CDR2 LQKENI. Losses at the gene ends were 0 bases for V and 14 bases for J; bases not matched to a gene: 8. The CDR3 sequence is CASSPPMGQGALFF. Written as DNA, the CDR3 is TGTGCCAGCTCACCACCGATGGGGCAGGGGGCTCTGTTTTTT.

V and J are TRBV7-6 and TRBJ2-1; D might be TRBD1 (5 bases). This CDR3 spans 16 amino acids. The germline V gene has CDR1 SGHVS and CDR2 FNYEAQ. The ends were cut back, 5 bases at V and 3 bases at J, with 17 bases in the middle. CDR3 sequence (DNA): TGTGCCAGCAGCCTTAGTTCAGGGTCCCGCTACAATGAGCAGTTCTTC. Translated, it gives CASSLSSGSRYNEQFF.

The chain links TRBV3-1 (or the pseudogene TRBV3-2) to TRBJ1-2; 7 bases are a match to TRBD1. The CDR3 has 15 amino acids. Trimming took 5 bases from V and 7 from J; bases not matched to a gene: 13. The germline gives CDR1 LGHDT, CDR2 YNNKEL (reference sequence). The CDR3 loop reads CASSYGTDQGSGYTF. CDR3 nucleotides: TGTGCCAGCAGCTACGGGACAGACCAAGGGAGTGGCTACACCTTC.

This chain links TRBV27 with TRBJ1-5, with unresolved D. Per the germline V gene, CDR1 is MNHEY and CDR2 is SMNVEV (reference sequence). V was pared by 4 bases and J by 13 bases, with 23 bases between. The CDR3 extends over 15 amino acids. In DNA, the CDR3 is TGTGCCAGCAGTTCCTCACAAAGCCTTTCGGAGGGTCAGCATTTT. Translating it yields CASSSSQSLSEGQHF.

V is TRBV3-1 (or the pseudogene TRBV3-2) and J is TRBJ2-1, with D perhaps matching TRBD2 (6 bases). CDR1 is LGHDT, CDR2 YNNKEL, per germline (reference sequence). The CDR3 consists of 15 residues. V lost 5 bases and J 2 bases, leaving 13 bases between the germline ends. Here the CDR3 DNA reads TGTGCCAGCAGCGACCCGGGAGCCCCCTACAATGAGCAGTTCTTC. Translating it yields CASSDPGAPYNEQFF.

This clone came up a few times. The chain uses TRBV30 and TRBJ2-7, with 10 nucleotides matching TRBD2. CDR1 GTSNPN and CDR2 SVGIG come from the germline V gene (reference sequence). This CDR3 spans 14 amino acids. V lost 0 bases, J lost 3 bases, and 2 bases stayed unmatched. The CDR3 DNA is TGTGCCTGGAGTGTGGGACTAGCGCTCTACGAGCAGTACTTC. Translating gives CAWSVGLALYEQYF.

In this sample, this clone turned up a few times. The chain carries TRBV6-2 or TRBV6-3 and TRBJ1-4; no clear D. The CDR3 contains 15 residues. Germline V gives CDR1 MNHEY, CDR2 SVGEGT. V was pared by 2 bases and J by 8 bases, with 15 bases between. CDR3 amino acids: CASSYPDLGLEKLFF. DNA for the CDR3: TGTGCCAGCAGTTACCCGGATCTAGGCTTGGAAAAACTGTTTTTT.